This is a list of T cell receptor beta chains from one sample in a study of blood T cell repertoires in COVID-19. Profiled with immunoSEQ multiplex PCR; TCRdb holds only in-frame clones, not every one. Of 450,000 or so clones listed, roughly nine tenths were seen once; the top ten hold 0.8% to 0.9%. The sequencing sample was made of peripheral blood. These receptors all come from a man aged 18 to 29 with COVID-19, enrolled during active disease. Each CDR3 is given with its conserved first and last residue. The D gene is left open where the match is weak. The listing skips clone size in some rows; elsewhere it reads once, few, many or a size class.

CDR3 protein: CASSQGALGYGYTF
CDR3 DNA: TGTGCCAGCAGCCAGGGGGCCCTGGGCTATGGCTACACCTTC
D gene: .
J gene: TRBJ1-2
clone size: .
V gene: TRBV4-2

CDR3 protein: CASSLGSRDYEQYF
CDR3 DNA: TGTGCCAGCAGCTTAGGTTCTAGAGACTACGAGCAGTACTTC
D gene: .
J gene: TRBJ2-7
clone size: .
V gene: TRBV7-2

CDR3 protein: CSASQGGTGKETQYF
CDR3 DNA: TGCAGTGCTAGTCAGGGGGGAACAGGGAAAGAGACCCAGTACTTC
D gene: .
J gene: TRBJ2-5
clone size: few
V gene: TRBV20-1

CDR3 protein: CASSLGPGVHRDTQYF
CDR3 DNA: TGTGCCAGCAGCTTAGGCCCGGGAGTCCACAGGGATACGCAGTATTTT
D gene: .
J gene: TRBJ2-3
clone size: .
V gene: TRBV7-9

CDR3 protein: CASSVEQGTLNEQYF
CDR3 DNA: TGTGCCAGCAGTGTGGAGCAGGGAACGCTGAACGAGCAGTACTTC
D gene: .
J gene: TRBJ2-7
clone size: .
V gene: TRBV2

CDR3 protein: CASSGRGYGYTF
CDR3 DNA: TGTGCCAGCAGTGGACGAGGGTATGGCTACACCTTC
D gene: .
J gene: TRBJ1-2
clone size: once
V gene: TRBV27

CDR3 protein: CAINGENTEAFF
CDR3 DNA: TGTGCCATCAATGGAGAGAACACTGAAGCTTTCTTT
D gene: .
J gene: TRBJ1-1
clone size: .
V gene: TRBV10-3

CDR3 protein: CASRNPGGQETQYF
CDR3 DNA: TGTGCCAGCAGGAATCCAGGGGGCCAAGAGACCCAGTACTTC
D gene: TRBD1
J gene: TRBJ2-5
clone size: .
V gene: TRBV6-5

CDR3 protein: CASRPLVPDTQYF
CDR3 DNA: TGTGCCAGCAGACCGCTAGTTCCAGATACGCAGTATTTT
D gene: .
J gene: TRBJ2-3
clone size: .
V gene: TRBV12-3/TRBV12-4

CDR3 protein: CASSLMRETQYF
CDR3 DNA: TGTGCCAGCAGCCTAATGAGAGAGACCCAGTACTTC
D gene: .
J gene: TRBJ2-5
clone size: .
V gene: TRBV3-1/TRBV3-2

CDR3 protein: CASSPRVLENNEQFF
CDR3 DNA: TGCGCCAGCAGCCCAAGAGTACTAGAGAACAATGAGCAGTTCTTC
D gene: .
J gene: TRBJ2-1
clone size: .
V gene: TRBV4-1

CDR3 protein: CASRSGTNYEQYF
CDR3 DNA: TGCGCCAGCAGGAGCGGGACCAACTACGAGCAGTACTTC
D gene: TRBD2
J gene: TRBJ2-7
clone size: .
V gene: TRBV10-2

CDR3 protein: CASSLSRYQETQYF
CDR3 DNA: TGTGCCAGCAGTTTATCCCGGTACCAAGAGACCCAGTACTTC
D gene: .
J gene: TRBJ2-5
clone size: .
V gene: TRBV27

CDR3 protein: CASLRLAANTGELFF
CDR3 DNA: TGTGCCAGCTTGAGGCTAGCAGCGAACACCGGGGAGCTGTTTTTT
D gene: .
J gene: TRBJ2-2
clone size: .
V gene: TRBV27

CDR3 protein: CTSSPRGDRTNTEAFF
CDR3 DNA: TGTACCAGCAGCCCCCGCGGGGACAGGACGAACACTGAAGCTTTCTTT
D gene: TRBD1
J gene: TRBJ1-1
clone size: .
V gene: TRBV7-9

CDR3 protein: CASSSGLAPIGEQFF
CDR3 DNA: TGTGCCAGCAGTTCGGGACTAGCCCCCATAGGTGAGCAGTTCTTC
D gene: TRBD2
J gene: TRBJ2-1
clone size: .
V gene: TRBV27

CDR3 protein: CASSARTNTGELFF
CDR3 DNA: TGTGCCAGCAGCGCTAGGACTAACACCGGGGAGCTGTTTTTT
D gene: .
J gene: TRBJ2-2
clone size: once
V gene: TRBV6-5

CDR3 protein: CASSHPLGAGNTEAFF
CDR3 DNA: TGCGCCAGCAGCCATCCCCTAGGGGCAGGGAACACTGAAGCTTTCTTT
D gene: .
J gene: TRBJ1-1
clone size: few
V gene: TRBV4-1

CDR3 protein: CASSQGPPTARGEKLFF
CDR3 DNA: TGTGCCAGCAGCCAAGGCCCCCCGACAGCGAGAGGAGAAAAACTGTTTTTT
D gene: .
J gene: TRBJ1-4
clone size: once
V gene: TRBV3-1/TRBV3-2

CDR3 protein: CATSVTGNQPQHF
CDR3 DNA: TGTGCCACCAGTGTGACGGGAAATCAGCCCCAGCATTTT
D gene: .
J gene: TRBJ1-5
clone size: .
V gene: TRBV24-1

CDR3 protein: CASSQEGRSPLHF
CDR3 DNA: TGCGCCAGCAGCCAAGAAGGGAGATCACCCCTCCACTTT
D gene: .
J gene: TRBJ1-6
clone size: .
V gene: TRBV4-1

CDR3 protein: CASSSQREGTGELFF
CDR3 DNA: TGTGCCAGCAGTTCTCAGCGGGAGGGCACCGGGGAGCTGTTTTTT
D gene: TRBD2
J gene: TRBJ2-2
clone size: .
V gene: TRBV6-5

CDR3 protein: CASRTVDRGNKAFF
CDR3 DNA: TGTGCCAGCAGAACCGTCGACAGGGGAAATAAAGCTTTCTTT
D gene: TRBD1
J gene: TRBJ1-1
clone size: once
V gene: TRBV6-5

CDR3 protein: CAGRRGNEQYF
CDR3 DNA: TGTGCCGGTCGGCGGGGGAACGAGCAGTACTTC
D gene: TRBD2
J gene: TRBJ2-7
clone size: few
V gene: TRBV30

CDR3 protein: CASSAHDRGTYEQYF
CDR3 DNA: TGCGCCAGCAGCGCCCATGACAGGGGCACCTACGAGCAGTACTTC
D gene: TRBD1
J gene: TRBJ2-7
clone size: .
V gene: TRBV4-1

CDR3 protein: CASSLYGDFTDTQYF
CDR3 DNA: TGTGCCAGCAGTTTATACGGGGACTTCACAGATACGCAGTATTTT
D gene: .
J gene: TRBJ2-3
clone size: .
V gene: TRBV6-4

CDR3 protein: CASSRTKAGGLVYNEQFF
CDR3 DNA: TGTGCCAGCAGCAGAACTAAAGCGGGGGGTCTTGTTTACAATGAGCAGTTCTTC
D gene: TRBD2
J gene: TRBJ2-1
clone size: .
V gene: TRBV3-1/TRBV3-2

CDR3 protein: CASSLGGESNQPQHF
CDR3 DNA: TGCGCCAGCAGCTTGGGAGGAGAAAGCAATCAGCCCCAGCATTTT
D gene: .
J gene: TRBJ1-5
clone size: .
V gene: TRBV5-1

CDR3 protein: CASSLGAGTEQYF
CDR3 DNA: TGTGCCAGCAGCTTAGGGGCAGGAACCGAGCAGTACTTC
D gene: .
J gene: TRBJ2-7
clone size: .
V gene: TRBV11-3

CDR3 protein: CASSTSGTGAEKLFF
CDR3 DNA: TGTGCCAGCAGCACCTCGGGGACAGGGGCTGAAAAACTGTTTTTT
D gene: TRBD1
J gene: TRBJ1-4
clone size: .
V gene: TRBV3-1/TRBV3-2

CDR3 protein: CASSVGTGLFEQYF
CDR3 DNA: TGTGCCAGCAGCGTGGGGACAGGGCTTTTTGAGCAGTACTTC
D gene: TRBD1
J gene: TRBJ2-7
clone size: .
V gene: TRBV9

CDR3 protein: CASSITDTQYF
CDR3 DNA: TGTGCCAGCAGCATCACAGATACGCAGTATTTT
D gene: .
J gene: TRBJ2-3
clone size: few
V gene: TRBV12-3/TRBV12-4

CDR3 protein: CASSSPDRGEAFF
CDR3 DNA: TGTGCCAGCAGCTCACCCGACAGGGGGGAAGCTTTCTTT
D gene: TRBD1
J gene: TRBJ1-1
clone size: .
V gene: TRBV6-6

CDR3 protein: CASSEFLGRSYGYTF
CDR3 DNA: TGTGCCAGCAGTGAGTTTTTGGGGCGGTCATATGGCTACACCTTC
D gene: .
J gene: TRBJ1-2
clone size: .
V gene: TRBV2

CDR3 protein: CASSMPGGGGEQFF
CDR3 DNA: TGTGCCAGCAGCATGCCAGGGGGCGGAGGTGAGCAGTTCTTC
D gene: TRBD1
J gene: TRBJ2-1
clone size: .
V gene: TRBV2

CDR3 protein: CASSYDRGLANVLTF
CDR3 DNA: TGTGCCAGCAGTTACGACAGGGGGTTGGCCAACGTCCTGACTTTC
D gene: TRBD1
J gene: TRBJ2-6
clone size: .
V gene: TRBV6-5

CDR3 protein: CASSIKGQARWNQPQHF
CDR3 DNA: TGTGCCAGTAGTATAAAGGGGCAGGCAAGATGGAATCAGCCCCAGCATTTT
D gene: .
J gene: TRBJ1-5
clone size: .
V gene: TRBV19

CDR3 protein: CASSLSGGYEQYF
CDR3 DNA: TGTGCCAGCAGTTTATCAGGGGGCTACGAGCAGTACTTC
D gene: TRBD1
J gene: TRBJ2-7
clone size: .
V gene: TRBV6-5

CDR3 protein: CASMGNSGTGELFF
CDR3 DNA: TGTGCCAGCATGGGTAATAGCGGAACCGGGGAGCTGTTTTTT
D gene: .
J gene: TRBJ2-2
clone size: .
V gene: TRBV11-2

CDR3 protein: CASSYSSSQGHGYTF
CDR3 DNA: TGTGCCAGCAGTTACTCGAGTAGTCAGGGGCACGGCTACACCTTC
D gene: .
J gene: TRBJ1-2
clone size: .
V gene: TRBV6-5

CDR3 protein: CASSPDLGGYEQYF
CDR3 DNA: TGTGCCAGCAGCCCGGACCTTGGGGGGTACGAGCAGTACTTC
D gene: .
J gene: TRBJ2-7
clone size: .
V gene: TRBV5-5

CDR3 protein: CSVRDREETQYF
CDR3 DNA: TGCAGCGTACGAGACAGGGAGGAGACCCAGTACTTC
D gene: TRBD1
J gene: TRBJ2-5
clone size: once
V gene: TRBV29-1

CDR3 protein: CATSDSTGDSGNTIYF
CDR3 DNA: TGTGCCACCAGTGATTCGACAGGCGACTCTGGAAACACCATATATTTT
D gene: .
J gene: TRBJ1-3
clone size: .
V gene: TRBV24-1

CDR3 protein: CASSPDRASYNEQFF
CDR3 DNA: TGTGCCAGCAGTCCCGACAGGGCCTCCTACAATGAGCAGTTCTTC
D gene: TRBD1
J gene: TRBJ2-1
clone size: .
V gene: TRBV6-5

CDR3 protein: CASSESSYEQYF
CDR3 DNA: TGTGCCAGCAGCGAGAGCTCCTACGAGCAGTACTTC
D gene: .
J gene: TRBJ2-7
clone size: .
V gene: TRBV2

CDR3 protein: CASSFGNTEAFF
CDR3 DNA: TGTGCCAGCAGTTTCGGGAACACTGAAGCTTTCTTT
D gene: .
J gene: TRBJ1-1
clone size: .
V gene: TRBV7-9

CDR3 protein: CASSSGTSGSYEQYF
CDR3 DNA: TGCGCCAGCAGTTCCGGGACTAGCGGATCCTACGAGCAGTACTTC
D gene: TRBD2
J gene: TRBJ2-7
clone size: .
V gene: TRBV10-2

CDR3 protein: CASSPASGAIFEQYF
CDR3 DNA: TGTGCCAGCAGTCCAGCTAGCGGAGCCATTTTCGAGCAGTACTTC
D gene: TRBD2
J gene: TRBJ2-7
clone size: once
V gene: TRBV25-1

CDR3 protein: CASRSGTGARNTEAFF
CDR3 DNA: TGCGCCAGCAGATCCGGGACAGGGGCGAGAAACACTGAAGCTTTCTTT
D gene: TRBD1
J gene: TRBJ1-1
clone size: .
V gene: TRBV5-1

CDR3 protein: CASSGWTSGETQYF
CDR3 DNA: TGTGCCAGCAGTGGGTGGACTAGCGGGGAGACCCAGTACTTC
D gene: TRBD2
J gene: TRBJ2-5
clone size: .
V gene: TRBV28

CDR3 protein: CASSLVFRRVSANTEAFF
CDR3 DNA: TGCGCCAGCAGCTTGGTGTTTCGCAGGGTTAGTGCAAACACTGAAGCTTTCTTT
D gene: .
J gene: TRBJ1-1
clone size: .
V gene: TRBV5-1